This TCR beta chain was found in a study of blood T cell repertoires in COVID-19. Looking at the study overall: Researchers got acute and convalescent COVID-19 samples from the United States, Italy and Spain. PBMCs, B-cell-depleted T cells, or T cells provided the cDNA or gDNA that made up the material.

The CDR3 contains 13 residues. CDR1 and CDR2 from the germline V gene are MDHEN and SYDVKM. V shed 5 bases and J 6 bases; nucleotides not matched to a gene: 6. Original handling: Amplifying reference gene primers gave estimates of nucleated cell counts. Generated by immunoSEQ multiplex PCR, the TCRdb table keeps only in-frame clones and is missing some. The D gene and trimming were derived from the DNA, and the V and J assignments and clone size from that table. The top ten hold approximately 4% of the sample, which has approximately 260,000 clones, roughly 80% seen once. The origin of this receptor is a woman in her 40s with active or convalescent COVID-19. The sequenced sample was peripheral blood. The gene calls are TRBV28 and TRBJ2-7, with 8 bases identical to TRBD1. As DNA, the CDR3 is TGTGCCAGCAGTACCCCCGGGACAGGCGAGCAGTACGTC. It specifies CASSTPGTGEQYV.